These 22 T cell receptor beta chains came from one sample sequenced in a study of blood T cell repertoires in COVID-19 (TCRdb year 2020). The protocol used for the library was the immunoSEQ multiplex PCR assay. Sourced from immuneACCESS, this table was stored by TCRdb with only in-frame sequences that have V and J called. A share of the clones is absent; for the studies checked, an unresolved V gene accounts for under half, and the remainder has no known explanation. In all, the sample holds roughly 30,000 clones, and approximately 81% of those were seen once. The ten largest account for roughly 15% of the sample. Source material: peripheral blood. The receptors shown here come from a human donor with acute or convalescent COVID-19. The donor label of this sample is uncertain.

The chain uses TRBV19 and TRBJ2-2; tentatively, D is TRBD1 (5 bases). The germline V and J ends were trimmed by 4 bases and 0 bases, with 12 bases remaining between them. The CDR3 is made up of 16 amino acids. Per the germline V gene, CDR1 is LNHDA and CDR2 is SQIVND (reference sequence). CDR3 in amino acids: CASSTRQLANTGELFF. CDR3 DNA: TGTGCCAGTAGTACTAGACAGCTGGCGAACACCGGGGAGCTGTTTTTT.

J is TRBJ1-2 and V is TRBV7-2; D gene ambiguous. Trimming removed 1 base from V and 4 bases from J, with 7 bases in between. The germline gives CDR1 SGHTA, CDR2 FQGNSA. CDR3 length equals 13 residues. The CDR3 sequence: CASSLGGSYGYTF. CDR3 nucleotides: TGTGCCAGCAGCTTAGGAGGTTCCTATGGCTACACCTTC. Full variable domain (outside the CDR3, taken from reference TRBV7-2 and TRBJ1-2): GAGVSQSPSNKVTEKGKDVELRCDPISGHTALYWYRQSLGQGLEFLIYFQGNSAPDKSGLPSDRFSAERTGGSVSTLTIQRTQQEDSAVYLCASSLGGSYGYTFGSGTRLTVV.

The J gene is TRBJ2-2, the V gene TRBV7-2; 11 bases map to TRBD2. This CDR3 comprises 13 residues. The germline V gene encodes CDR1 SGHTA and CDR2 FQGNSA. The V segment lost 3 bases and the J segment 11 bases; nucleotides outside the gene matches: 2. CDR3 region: CASSFTSGRELFF. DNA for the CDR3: TGTGCCAGCAGCTTCACTAGCGGGAGAGAGCTGTTTTTT.

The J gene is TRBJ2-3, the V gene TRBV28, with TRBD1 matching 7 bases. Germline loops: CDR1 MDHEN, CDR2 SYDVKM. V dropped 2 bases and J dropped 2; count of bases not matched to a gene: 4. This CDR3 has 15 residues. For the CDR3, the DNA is TGTGCCAGCAGTTTAACACAGGGGCCCACAGATACGCAGTATTTT. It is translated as CASSLTQGPTDTQYF.

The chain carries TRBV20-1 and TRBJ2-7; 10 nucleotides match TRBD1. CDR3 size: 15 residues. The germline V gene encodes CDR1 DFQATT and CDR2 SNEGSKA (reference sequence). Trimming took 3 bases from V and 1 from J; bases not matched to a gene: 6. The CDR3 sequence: CSASLGQGTSYEQYF. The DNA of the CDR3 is TGCAGTGCTAGTTTGGGACAGGGGACATCCTACGAGCAGTACTTC.

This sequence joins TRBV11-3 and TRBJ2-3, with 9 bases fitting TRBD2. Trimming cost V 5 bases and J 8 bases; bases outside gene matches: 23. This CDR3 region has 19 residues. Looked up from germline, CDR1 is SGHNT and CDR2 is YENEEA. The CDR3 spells CASSKEFGIRTSEFGTQYF. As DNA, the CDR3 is TGTGCCAGCAGCAAGGAGTTTGGGATTCGGACTAGCGAGTTCGGTACGCAGTATTTT.

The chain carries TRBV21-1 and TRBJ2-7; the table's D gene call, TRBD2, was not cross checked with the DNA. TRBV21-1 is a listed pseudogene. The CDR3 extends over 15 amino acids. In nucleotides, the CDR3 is TGTGCCAGCAGCAAAAGCGTCCTCAGCTCCTACGAGCAGTACTTC. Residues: CASSKSVLSSYEQYF.

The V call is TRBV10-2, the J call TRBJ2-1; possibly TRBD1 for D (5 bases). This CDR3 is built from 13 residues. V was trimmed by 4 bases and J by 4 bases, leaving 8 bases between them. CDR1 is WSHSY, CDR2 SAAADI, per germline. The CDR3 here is CASSARQYNEQFF. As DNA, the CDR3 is TGCGCCAGCAGTGCGCGACAGTACAATGAGCAGTTCTTC.

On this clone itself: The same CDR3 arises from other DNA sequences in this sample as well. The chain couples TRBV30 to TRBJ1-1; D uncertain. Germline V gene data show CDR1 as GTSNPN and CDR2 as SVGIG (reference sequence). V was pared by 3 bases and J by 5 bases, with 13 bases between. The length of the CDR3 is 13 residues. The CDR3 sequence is CAWSRGGDTEAFF. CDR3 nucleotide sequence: TGTGCCTGGAGCCGAGGCGGGGATACTGAAGCTTTCTTT.

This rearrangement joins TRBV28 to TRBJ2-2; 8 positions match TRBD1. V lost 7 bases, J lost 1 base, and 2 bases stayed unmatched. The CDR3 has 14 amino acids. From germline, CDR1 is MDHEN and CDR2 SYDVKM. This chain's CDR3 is CASKTGENTGELFF. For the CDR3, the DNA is TGTGCCAGCAAGACAGGGGAGAACACCGGGGAGCTGTTTTTT.

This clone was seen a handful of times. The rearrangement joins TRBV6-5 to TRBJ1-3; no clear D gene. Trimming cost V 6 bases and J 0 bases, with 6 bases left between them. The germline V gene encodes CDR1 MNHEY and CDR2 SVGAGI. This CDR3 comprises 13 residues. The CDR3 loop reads CASRESSGNTIYF. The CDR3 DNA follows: TGTGCCAGCAGGGAGAGCTCTGGAAACACCATATATTTT.

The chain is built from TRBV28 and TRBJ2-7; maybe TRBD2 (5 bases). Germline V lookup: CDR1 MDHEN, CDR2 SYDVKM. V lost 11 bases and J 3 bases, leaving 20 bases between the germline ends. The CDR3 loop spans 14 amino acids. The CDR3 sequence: CASQDTGNNYEQYF. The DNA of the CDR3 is TGTGCCTCACAAGACACCGGGAATAACTACGAGCAGTACTTC.

CDR3 bases: TGTGCCTGGAGTCCTGGAGGGGGCGGCTATGGCTACACCTTC. Amino acids: CAWSPGGGGYGYTF. The chain is built from TRBV30 and TRBJ1-2; 7 bases match TRBD1. With 2 bases clipped from V and 4 bases from J, the junction kept 7 bases outside the gene matches. Germline V gene lookup returns CDR1 GTSNPN and CDR2 SVGIG (reference sequence). CDR3 size: 14 residues.

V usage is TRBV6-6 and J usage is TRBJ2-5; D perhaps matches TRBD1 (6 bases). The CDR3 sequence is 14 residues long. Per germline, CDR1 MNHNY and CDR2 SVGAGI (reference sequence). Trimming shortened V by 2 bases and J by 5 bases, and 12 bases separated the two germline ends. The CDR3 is CASSYRTGLETQYF. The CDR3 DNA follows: TGTGCCAGCAGTTACAGAACAGGGTTGGAGACCCAGTACTTC.

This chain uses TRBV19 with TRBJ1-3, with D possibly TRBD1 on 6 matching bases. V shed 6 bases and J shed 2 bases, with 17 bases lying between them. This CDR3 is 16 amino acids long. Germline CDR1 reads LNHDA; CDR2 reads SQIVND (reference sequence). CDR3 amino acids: CASSEQGFKTGNTIYF. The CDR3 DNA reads TGTGCCAGTAGCGAGCAGGGGTTTAAAACTGGAAACACCATATATTTT.

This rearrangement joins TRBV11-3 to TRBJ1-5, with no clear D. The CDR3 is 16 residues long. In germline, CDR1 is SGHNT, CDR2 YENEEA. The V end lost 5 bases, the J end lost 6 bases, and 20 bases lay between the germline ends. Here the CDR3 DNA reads TGTGCCAGCAGCCCCCCGAGGTCCTCCCCAATTCAGCCCCAGCATTTT. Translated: CASSPPRSSPIQPQHF. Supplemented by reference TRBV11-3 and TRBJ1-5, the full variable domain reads EAGVVQSPRYKIIEKKQPVAFWCNPISGHNTLYWYLQNLGQGPELLIRYENEEAVDDSQLPKDRFSAERLKGVDSTLKIQPAELGDSAVYLCASSPPRSSPIQPQHFGDGTRLSIL.

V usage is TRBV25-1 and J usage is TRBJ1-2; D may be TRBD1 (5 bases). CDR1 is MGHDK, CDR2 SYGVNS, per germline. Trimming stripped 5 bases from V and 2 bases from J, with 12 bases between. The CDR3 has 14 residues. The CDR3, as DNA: TGTGCCAGCAGTCCAGGGCAGGGAAACTATGGCTACACCTTC. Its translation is CASSPGQGNYGYTF.

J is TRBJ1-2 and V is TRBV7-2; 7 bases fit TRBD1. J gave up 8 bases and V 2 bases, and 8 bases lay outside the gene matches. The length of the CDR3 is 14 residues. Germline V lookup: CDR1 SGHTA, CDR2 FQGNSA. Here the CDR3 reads CASSLSGRGRGYTF. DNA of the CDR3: TGTGCCAGCAGCTTAAGTGGAAGGGGGCGAGGCTACACCTTC.

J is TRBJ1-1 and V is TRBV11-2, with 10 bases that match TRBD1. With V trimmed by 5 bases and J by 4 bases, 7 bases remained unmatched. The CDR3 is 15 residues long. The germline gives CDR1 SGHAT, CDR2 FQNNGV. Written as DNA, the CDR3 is TGTGCCAGCAGCGCTGGGACAGGGGAGGGCACTGAAGCTTTCTTT. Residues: CASSAGTGEGTEAFF.

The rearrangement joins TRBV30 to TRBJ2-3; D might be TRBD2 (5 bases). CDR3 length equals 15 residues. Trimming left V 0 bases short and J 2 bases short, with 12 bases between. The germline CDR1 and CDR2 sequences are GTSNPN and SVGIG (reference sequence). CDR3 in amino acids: CAWSVGLASTDTQYF. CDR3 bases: TGTGCCTGGAGTGTAGGCCTAGCTTCCACAGATACGCAGTATTTT.

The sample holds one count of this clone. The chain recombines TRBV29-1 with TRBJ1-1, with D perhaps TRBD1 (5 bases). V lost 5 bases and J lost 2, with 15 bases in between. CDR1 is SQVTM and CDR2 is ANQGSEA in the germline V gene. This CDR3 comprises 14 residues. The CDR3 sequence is CSVFGGDANTEAFF. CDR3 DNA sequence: TGCAGCGTTTTCGGAGGGGATGCAAACACTGAAGCTTTCTTT.

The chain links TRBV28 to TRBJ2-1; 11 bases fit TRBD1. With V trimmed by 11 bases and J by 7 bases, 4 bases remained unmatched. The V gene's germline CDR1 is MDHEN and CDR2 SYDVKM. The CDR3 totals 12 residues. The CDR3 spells CAARDRGNEQFF. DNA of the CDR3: TGTGCCGCCCGGGACAGGGGGAATGAGCAGTTCTTC. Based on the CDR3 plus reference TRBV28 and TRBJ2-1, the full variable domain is DVKVTQSSRYLVKRTGEKVFLECVQDMDHENMFWYRQDPGLGLRLIYFSYDVKMKEKGDIPEGYSVSREKKERFSLILESASTNQTSMYLCAARDRGNEQFFGPGTRLTVL.